This paragraph covers one T cell receptor beta chain sequence. The data belong to a study of blood T cell repertoires in COVID-19. From germline, CDR1 is SGHRS and CDR2 YFSETQ. Trimming removed 3 bases from V and 0 bases from J; junction bases left unmatched: 3. CDR3 length: 15 amino acids. Generated by immunoSEQ multiplex PCR, the TCRdb table keeps only in-frame clones and is missing some. Among 300,000 to 400,000 clones, over 70% were seen once, and the ten largest hold more than 5%. The sequenced material came from PBMCs or T cells enriched from blood (not recorded which). The chain joins TRBV5-1 to TRBJ1-3; 7 bases agree with TRBD1. The source of this sequence is a man in his thirties or forties who had recovered from COVID-19. The CDR3 protein is CASSWDSYSGNTIYF. The CDR3 nucleotides are TGCGCCAGCAGCTGGGACAGCTACTCTGGAAACACCATATATTTT.